Listed below are T cell receptor beta chains from one sample, sequenced in a study of cytomegalovirus exposure and HLA in healthy donors. Clones were read by immunoSEQ multiplex PCR, and TCRdb kept only the in-frame ones, dropping some. The data show over 100,000 clones, roughly 79% seen once. The sequencing sample was made of PBMCs. These receptors all stem from a male donor in good health and CMV-seronegative. The CDR3 runs from the conserved cysteine through the conserved F or W. The order of the fields is clone size, D gene, J gene, CDR3 length, V gene, CDR3 DNA, CDR3 protein. D genes are given only for firm matches. Not every row has a clone size; where given, it reads once, few, many or a size class.

. | TRBD1 | TRBJ1-6 | 14 | TRBV7-2 | TGTGCCAGCAGCTTAGTCAGACAGGGGTCACCCCTCCACTTT | CASSLVRQGSPLHF
. | . | TRBJ2-7 | 14 | TRBV5-1 | TGCGCCAGCAGCTTGGGACTCCAGGGGCACGAGCAGTACTTC | CASSLGLQGHEQYF
. | TRBD2 | TRBJ2-2 | 17 | TRBV2 | TGTGCCAGCAGTCGGACTGGCGGGGGACCGAACACCGGGGAGCTGTTTTTT | CASSRTGGGPNTGELFF
. | . | TRBJ2-2 | 16 | TRBV5-1 | TGCGCCAGCAGCTTGGCCACGGCAGGGAACACCGGGGAGCTGTTTTTT | CASSLATAGNTGELFF
. | . | TRBJ2-3 | 15 | TRBV6-6 | TGTGCCAGCAGTTACCCGGTTGCGGGCACAGATACGCAGTATTTT | CASSYPVAGTDTQYF
. | TRBD2 | TRBJ2-5 | 15 | TRBV14 | TGTGCCAGCAGCCAGAGTCTCGGGGGGGAAGAGACCCAGTACTTC | CASSQSLGGEETQYF
. | . | TRBJ1-6 | 16 | TRBV7-8 | TGTGCCAGCAGCTCCCGGACAGTGGGACGAAATTCACCCCTCCACTTT | CASSSRTVGRNSPLHF
few | . | TRBJ1-1 | 13 | TRBV6-6 | TGTGCCAGCAGTAAGACAGTGAACACTGAAGCTTTCTTT | CASSKTVNTEAFF
once | TRBD1 | TRBJ1-6 | 15 | TRBV5-1 | TGCGCCAGCAGCCCCGGGGACAGGGATAATTCACCCCTCCACTTT | CASSPGDRDNSPLHF
. | TRBD2 | TRBJ2-1 | 15 | TRBV6-6 | TGTGCCAGCCGGCCTAGCGGGGGGGAGTACAATGAGCAGTTCTTC | CASRPSGGEYNEQFF
. | . | TRBJ1-6 | 15 | TRBV7-9 | TGTGCCAGCAGCCGTTATGGGCATGATAATTCACCCCTCCACTTT | CASSRYGHDNSPLHF
once | . | TRBJ1-2 | 11 | TRBV11-2 | TGTGCCAGCAGCTTAAGAGGCGGCTACACCTTC | CASSLRGGYTF
. | TRBD1 | TRBJ1-1 | 14 | TRBV11-3 | TGTGCCAGCAGCTGGACAGGGGGCATGGCTGAAGCTTTCTTT | CASSWTGGMAEAFF
. | . | TRBJ1-2 | 14 | TRBV19 | TGTGCCAGTAGTATAGTAGACAACTCCAATGGCTACACCTTC | CASSIVDNSNGYTF
few | TRBD2 | TRBJ2-1 | 14 | TRBV19 | TGTGCCAGTAGTATTGGACTAGCCTACAATGAGCAGTTCTTC | CASSIGLAYNEQFF
few | TRBD2 | TRBJ2-7 | 15 | TRBV7-9 | TGTGCCAGCAGCCATCTAGCGGGGGGTGCCTACGAGCAGTACTTC | CASSHLAGGAYEQYF
. | . | TRBJ1-2 | 14 | TRBV4-3 | TGCGCCAGCAGCCAAGGACAGTCAAACTATGGCTACACCTTC | CASSQGQSNYGYTF